The 5 T cell receptor beta chains below come from one sample, sequenced in a study of regulatory T cells in long-lasting Graves disease. TCR beta libraries were built with iRepertoire HTBI primers and Arm-PCR of CDR3 regions. TCRdb ran MiXCR on the multiplex PCR reads and lists one entry per CDR3 protein. This sample has about 300,000 distinct CDR3 sequences; under 20% occur once, and the top ten carry roughly 40%. This sample's time point: newly diagnosed GD, antithyroid drugs for less than 3 months. Scientists built the TCR library using RNA that was extracted from PBMCs. The sequencing used peripheral blood mononuclear cells (PBMCs), collected at new diagnosis, from a patient treated with antithyroid drugs. The source is a female donor with Graves disease.

There are many counts of this clonotype. This chain connects TRBV12-3 or TRBV12-4 to TRBJ2-7; 9 bases line up with TRBD1. J lost 1 base, V lost 4 bases, and 5 bases had no gene match. CDR3 size: 15 residues. CDR3 region: CASSYGTGWSYEQYF. In DNA form, the CDR3 reads TGTGCCAGCAGTTACGGGACAGGGTGGTCCTACGAGCAGTACTTC.

The chain employs TRBV10-3 and TRBJ2-7; 9 bases line up with TRBD1. CDR3 length: 13 residues. Germline trimming cut 11 bases from V and 2 bases from J; bases unmatched to any gene: 7. The germline V gene has CDR1 ENHRY and CDR2 SYGVKD. This CDR3 is CAVTRDRAYEQYF. Here the CDR3 DNA reads TGTGCCGTCACCCGGGACAGGGCCTACGAGCAGTACTTC.

At least ten counts were recorded for this clonotype. This chain links TRBV5-1 with TRBJ2-2, with D tentatively TRBD1 (5 bases). V was clipped by 4 bases and J by 5 bases, with 6 bases between them. The germline V gene has CDR1 SGHRS and CDR2 YFSETQ. The CDR3 runs 12 residues. In DNA, the CDR3 is TGCGCCAGCAGCAAGGGGACCGGGGAGCTGTTTTTT. Translated, it gives CASSKGTGELFF.

This rearrangement joins TRBV6-5 to TRBJ2-7; 7 bases are a match to TRBD2. V gave up 0 bases and J gave up 6 bases; unmatched junction bases: 14. The CDR3 covers 17 residues. Looked up from germline, CDR1 is MNHEY and CDR2 is SVGAGI. Here the CDR3 reads CASSYSRRNGRILEQYF. The CDR3 nucleotides read TGTGCCAGCAGTTACTCGAGGCGCAACGGGAGGATCCTCGAGCAGTACTTC.

This chain uses TRBV19 with TRBJ1-5; D is undetermined. This CDR3 contains 16 residues. Trimming cost V 5 bases and J 1 base, with 15 bases left between them. CDR1 is LNHDA and CDR2 is SQIVND in the germline V gene (reference sequence). CDR3: CASSPRPRRSNQPQHF. The CDR3 bases are TGTGCCAGTAGTCCCCGCCCAAGGAGGAGCAATCAGCCCCAGCATTTT.